This T cell receptor (beta chain) was observed in a study of CD8+CD57+ T cells in acquired aplastic anemia. Study context: Mean DNA quantity obtained from sorted CD4+ and CD8+ cells was around 3.2 ug. Study conclusions and caveats: Significance was not reached for CD8+ Simpson's diversity between patients and controls. Patients and controls were found to share twenty-nine CD8+ CDR3 sequences.

The CDR3 extends over 13 amino acids. Germline CDR1 MNHEY, CDR2 SVGAGI. Trimming took 7 bases from V and 1 from J, leaving 10 bases between them. The use of genomic DNA as template underpinned the TCR beta VDJ and CDR3 profiling. Each CDR3 protein gets one entry after TCRdb re-called the reads with MiXCR. The sample lists 150,000 to 200,000 distinct CDR3 sequences, roughly 64% occurring once. In the case of this clonotype: Antigen unknown.

Sequencing input: sorted CD4+, CD8+, or CD8+CD57+ T cells (not recorded which) from PBMCs. The clonotype originates from a human donor with severe aplastic anemia or a healthy control (not recorded which). The rearrangement links TRBV6-5 to TRBJ1-1; D not certain. CDR3 sequence (DNA): TGTGCCAGCATGCTGGACGGGAACACTGAAGCTTTCTTT. This gives the protein CASMLDGNTEAFF.